The clone carrying this T cell receptor (beta chain) showed up just once. No antigen is known for it. With 2 bases clipped from V and 3 bases from J, the junction kept 6 bases outside the gene matches. Germline V lookup: CDR1 SGHVS, CDR2 FQNEAQ. The CDR3 has 15 residues. Profiling relied on immunoSEQ multiplex PCR, and the TCRdb table lists in-frame clones only, not all of them. The sample shows around 50,000 clones, 84% of them seen only once. The data belong to a study of a mutant IDH1 vaccine in newly diagnosed glioma. The time point: week 47, end of study. The study gave 300 ug of mutant IDH1 20-mer peptide per vaccine dose, with topical imiquimod. Each tumor in the donors was a new WHO grade 3 or 4 astrocytoma, IDH1-mutant and ATRX-lost.

This clonotype was obtained from a woman aged 30 to 39 with glioma. Some clones in this sample may be carry-over from other donors' samples. The source material was PBMCs, sampled from a glioma patient whose treatment included an IDH1 peptide vaccine. The J gene is TRBJ2-7, the V gene TRBV7-8, with 8 bases aligning to TRBD1. The chain's CDR3 is CASSLLGQELYEQYF. CDR3 nucleotides: TGTGCCAGCAGCTTATTGGGACAGGAGCTCTACGAGCAGTACTTC.